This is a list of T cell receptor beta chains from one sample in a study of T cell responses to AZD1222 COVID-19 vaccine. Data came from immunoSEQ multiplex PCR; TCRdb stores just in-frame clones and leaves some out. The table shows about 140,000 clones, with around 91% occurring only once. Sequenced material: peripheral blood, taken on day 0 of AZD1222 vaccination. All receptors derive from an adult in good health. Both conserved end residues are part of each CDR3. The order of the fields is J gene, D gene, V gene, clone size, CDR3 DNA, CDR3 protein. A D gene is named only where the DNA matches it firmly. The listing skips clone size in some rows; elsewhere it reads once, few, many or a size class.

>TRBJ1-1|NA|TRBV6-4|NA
TGTGCCAGCAGTGAGCAGGTCGGCACTGAAGCTTTCTTT
CASSEQVGTEAFF
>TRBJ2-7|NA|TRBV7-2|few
TGTGCCAGCAGCTTTCACGGAAGCTACGAGCAGTACTTC
CASSFHGSYEQYF
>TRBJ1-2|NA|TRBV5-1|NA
TGCGCCAGCAGGGACCGGGACCGTACTAACTATGGCTACACCTTC
CASRDRDRTNYGYTF
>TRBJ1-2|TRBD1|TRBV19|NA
TGTGCCAGTAGTATAGTCAGGGGGGGAACTAACTATGGCTACACCTTC
CASSIVRGGTNYGYTF
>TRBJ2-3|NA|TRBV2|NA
TGTGCCAGCAGTACCGCCCTAGACAGAGCTTACACAGATACGCAGTATTTT
CASSTALDRAYTDTQYF
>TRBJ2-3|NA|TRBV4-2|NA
TGTGCCAGCAGCCAAGATAGTGTTACCACAGATACGCAGTATTTT
CASSQDSVTTDTQYF
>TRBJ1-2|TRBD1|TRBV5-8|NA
TGTGCCAGCAGACCCCGGATACTCCGGGACAGGGTGTCCTATGGCTACACCTTC
CASRPRILRDRVSYGYTF
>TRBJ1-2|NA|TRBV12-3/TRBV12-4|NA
TGTGCCAGCAGTTTGGGGGTAGGGGGCTACACCTTC
CASSLGVGGYTF
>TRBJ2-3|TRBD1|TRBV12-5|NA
TGTGCTAGTGGTTTGTCTATCCGGGACAGGGGGCAAGATACGCAGTATTTT
CASGLSIRDRGQDTQYF
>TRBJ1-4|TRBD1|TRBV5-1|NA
TGCGCCAGCAGCTTTACGACAGGGCCTAATGAAAAACTGTTTTTT
CASSFTTGPNEKLFF
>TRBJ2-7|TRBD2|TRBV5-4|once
TGTGCCAGCAGCTTCCCAAGTGCTAGCGGGGAGAGGTACGAGCAGTACTTC
CASSFPSASGERYEQYF
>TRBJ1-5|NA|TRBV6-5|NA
TGTGCCAGCAGTTATTCGGGAGGGAATCAGCCCCAGCATTTT
CASSYSGGNQPQHF
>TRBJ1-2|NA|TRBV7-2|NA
TGTGCCAGCAGCTTATTCGTGACAGATGATGGCTACACCTTC
CASSLFVTDDGYTF
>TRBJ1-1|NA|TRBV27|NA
TGTGCCAGCAGTTTATCGTTAAGGTTCAACACTGAAGCTTTCTTT
CASSLSLRFNTEAFF
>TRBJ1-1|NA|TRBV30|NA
TGTGCCTGGAGCCTTTATTTCCTGGGGGGGGCGGGCAAAGCTTTCTTT
CAWSLYFLGGAGKAFF
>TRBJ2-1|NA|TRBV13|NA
TGTGCCAGCAGCTTTCCGCGAGGGGGGGCTAGTGAGCAGTTCTTC
CASSFPRGGASEQFF
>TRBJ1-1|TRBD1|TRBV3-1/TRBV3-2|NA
TGTGCCAGCAGCCCAGGGGGTCCTAGTGAAGCTTTCTTT
CASSPGGPSEAFF
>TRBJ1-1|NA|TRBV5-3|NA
TGTGCCAGAAGCGCCGAACACAGGGATCTGGCTGAAGCTTTCTTT
CARSAEHRDLAEAFF
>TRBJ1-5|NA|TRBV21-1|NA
TGTGCCAGCTCACGGGGACAGCTTATGCAGCCCCAGCATTTT
CASSRGQLMQPQHF
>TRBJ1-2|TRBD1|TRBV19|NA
TGTGCCAGTAGTATCCCGGCAGGGGGCCGGGGCTACACCTTC
CASSIPAGGRGYTF
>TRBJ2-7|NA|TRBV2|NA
TGTGCCTACGGGGCAGCGAACTCCTACGAGCAGTACTTC
CAYGAANSYEQYF
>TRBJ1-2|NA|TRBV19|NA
TGTGCCAGTAGTATAGATCGGGTCAGAACCTTC
CASSIDRVRTF
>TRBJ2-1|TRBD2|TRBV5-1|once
TGCGCCAGCAGCCCTAGCGGGAGGGTGGCTGAGCAGTTCTTC
CASSPSGRVAEQFF
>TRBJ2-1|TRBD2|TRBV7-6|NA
TGTGCCAGCAGCCTGACCGGGACTAGCGGGGGGGCCGGTTCCTACAATGAGCAGTTCTTC
CASSLTGTSGGAGSYNEQFF
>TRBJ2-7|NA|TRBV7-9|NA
TGTGCCAGCAGCCAGGTCGGAAATACCTACGAGCAGTACTTC
CASSQVGNTYEQYF
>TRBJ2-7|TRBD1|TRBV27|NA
TGTGCCAGCAGCCCCGGGACAGGGATCAACTCCTACGAGCAGTACTTC
CASSPGTGINSYEQYF
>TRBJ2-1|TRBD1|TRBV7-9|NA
TGTGCCAGCAGCTTCCCGGGACAGGGGGCTTTTGAGCAGTTCTTC
CASSFPGQGAFEQFF
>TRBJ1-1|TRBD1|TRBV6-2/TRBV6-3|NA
TGTGCCAGCAGTTCTAGACGCCGGACAGGGCGTGGGAACACTGAAGCTTTCTTT
CASSSRRRTGRGNTEAFF
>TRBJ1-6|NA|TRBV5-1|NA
TGCGCCAGCAGCCGGGAGGGTCTCCAATCACCCCTCCACTTT
CASSREGLQSPLHF
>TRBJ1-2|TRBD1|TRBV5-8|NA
TGTGCCAGCAGCCGCTACAGGACAGGGAACACCTTC
CASSRYRTGNTF
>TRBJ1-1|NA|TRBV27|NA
TGTGCCAGCAGTCCGGCCCTAGGGGCGGCGGCTTTCTTT
CASSPALGAAAFF
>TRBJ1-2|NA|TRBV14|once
TGTGCCAGCAGTCGGACCGCATTTACTTTTAACTATGGCTACACCTTC
CASSRTAFTFNYGYTF
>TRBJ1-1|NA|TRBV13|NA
TGTGCCAGCAGCCCCCTGGGGGAAATGAACACTGAAGCTTTCTTT
CASSPLGEMNTEAFF
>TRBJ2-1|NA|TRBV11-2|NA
TGTGCCAGCAGCTTGGGACTTGAAAATGAGCAGTTCTTC
CASSLGLENEQFF
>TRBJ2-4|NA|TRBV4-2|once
TGTGCCAGCAGCCAAGATTGGCAGGAAAACATTCAGTACTTC
CASSQDWQENIQYF
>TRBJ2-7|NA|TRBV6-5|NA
TGTGCCAGCACTTGGACAGCCACCTACGAGCAGTACTTC
CASTWTATYEQYF
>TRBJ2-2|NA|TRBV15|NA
TGTGCCACCAGCCGAGAACAGGCCGGGGAGCTGTTTTTT
CATSREQAGELFF
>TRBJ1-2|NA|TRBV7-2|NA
TGTGCCAGCAGCCCTGCTGGCAGGGAGGGAAAGAGCTACACCTTC
CASSPAGREGKSYTF
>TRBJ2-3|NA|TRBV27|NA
TGTGCCAGCAGTTTCGCGGCAGATACGCAGTATTTT
CASSFAADTQYF
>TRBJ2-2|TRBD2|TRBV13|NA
TGTGCCAGCAGCTCCCATGCGGGAGGGGACACCGGGGAGCTGTTTTTT
CASSSHAGGDTGELFF
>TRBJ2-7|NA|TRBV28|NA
TGTGCCAGCAGTTTCCCTAGCCTTGGGGTTTACGAGCAGTACTTC
CASSFPSLGVYEQYF
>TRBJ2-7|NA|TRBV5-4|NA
TGTGCCAGCAGCTTGTCGTACGCCTCCTACGAGCAGTACTTC
CASSLSYASYEQYF
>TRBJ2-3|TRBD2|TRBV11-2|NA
TGTGCCAGCAGCTCCGGGACTAGACACACAGATACGCAGTATTTT
CASSSGTRHTDTQYF
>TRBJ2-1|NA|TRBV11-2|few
TGTGCCAGCAGCTTATATCCCTACAATGAGCAGTTCTTC
CASSLYPYNEQFF
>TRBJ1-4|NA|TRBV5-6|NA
TGTGCCAGCAGCTTCCGGTATAATGAAAAACTGTTTTTT
CASSFRYNEKLFF
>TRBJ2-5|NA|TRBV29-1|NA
TGCAGCGTTGCGTTTAGTCAAGAGACCCAGTACTTC
CSVAFSQETQYF
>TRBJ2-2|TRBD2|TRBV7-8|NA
TGTGCCAGCAGCTCCCCGGGACTAGATGCCACCGGGGAGCTGTTTTTT
CASSSPGLDATGELFF
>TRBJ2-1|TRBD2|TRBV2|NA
TGTGCCTGCTCCGGGACTAGCGGACCCAATGAGCAGTTCTTC
CACSGTSGPNEQFF
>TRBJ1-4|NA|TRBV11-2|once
TGTGCCAGCAGCTTAGCTAGGCGAGAAAAACTGTTTTTT
CASSLARREKLFF
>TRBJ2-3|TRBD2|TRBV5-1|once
TGCGCCAGCAGCTTGGCGCTAGCGGGGCTAACAGATACGCAGTATTTT
CASSLALAGLTDTQYF
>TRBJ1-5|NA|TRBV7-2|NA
TGTGCCAGCAGCTTCAGGGGTAGCAATCAGCCCCAGCATTTT
CASSFRGSNQPQHF
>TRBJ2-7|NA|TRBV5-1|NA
TGCGCCAGCAGCTCTGACAGAGGATACGAGCAGTACTTC
CASSSDRGYEQYF
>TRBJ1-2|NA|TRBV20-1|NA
TGCAGTGCTAGTTATTCGGGGAGCGTTTATGGCTACACCTTC
CSASYSGSVYGYTF